The rows below give T cell receptor beta chains drawn from one sample of a study of CD8 T cells in Susac syndrome. TCRdb used MiXCR to reprocess the immunoSEQ multiplex PCR reads, holding one entry per CDR3 protein. The top ten hold 0.085% to 0.1% of the sample, which has under 200,000 distinct CDR3 sequences, roughly nine tenths seen once. Sequencing was performed on CD4+ T cells from PBMCs. The receptors originated from a human donor with Susac syndrome. Each CDR3 is given with its conserved first and last residue. The order of the fields is J gene, clone size, V gene, CDR3 length, D gene, CDR3 DNA, CDR3 protein. A D gene is named only where the DNA matches it firmly. The listing skips clone size in some rows; elsewhere it reads once, few, many or a size class.

TRBJ1-1	NA	TRBV5-1	15	NA	TGCGCCAGCAGCTGGGGGACATTCTCGAACACTGAAGCTTTCTTT	CASSWGTFSNTEAFF
TRBJ1-1	NA	TRBV18	15	NA	TGTGCCAGCTCACGGGTGGGAAACCTGAACACTGAAGCTTTCTTT	CASSRVGNLNTEAFF
TRBJ1-4	NA	TRBV27	14	TRBD1	TGTGCCAGCAGATTACAGGGGTCTAATGAAAAACTGTTTTTT	CASRLQGSNEKLFF
TRBJ2-7	NA	TRBV20-1	15	TRBD1	TGCAGTGCTAGACCCGGGACAGGGATTTTCTACGAGCAGTACTTC	CSARPGTGIFYEQYF
TRBJ1-5	NA	TRBV6-1	12	TRBD1	TGTGCGACGACAGGGGGAAATCAGCCCCAGCATTTT	CATTGGNQPQHF
TRBJ2-3	NA	TRBV3-1	17	TRBD2	TGTGCCAGCAGCCCCCCGGGACTAGCGGGGGGAAAAGATACGCAGTATTTT	CASSPPGLAGGKDTQYF
TRBJ2-1	few	TRBV20-1	14	NA	TGCAGTGCTAGAGATACACGGCCTGGCAATGAGCAGTTCTTC	CSARDTRPGNEQFF
TRBJ2-1	NA	TRBV20-1	13	NA	TGCAGTGCTCAAGGGGGCTCCTACAATGAGCAGTTCTTC	CSAQGGSYNEQFF
TRBJ1-5	NA	TRBV7-7	14	NA	TGTGCTAGCAGCTTGGGCTGGAGAGATCAGCCCCAGCATTTT	CASSLGWRDQPQHF
TRBJ2-5	NA	TRBV6-6	13	TRBD1	TGTGCCAGCAGTCTTCAATCTGGACAGGCCCAGTACTTC	CASSLQSGQAQYF
TRBJ2-7	NA	TRBV29-1	12	NA	TGCAGCGCCGCAGGTGGTTCCTACGAGCAGTACTTC	CSAAGGSYEQYF
TRBJ1-4	NA	TRBV7-9	15	NA	TGTGCCAGCAGCTTAGGTGCGGGTGGGGATGAAAAACTGTTTTTT	CASSLGAGGDEKLFF
TRBJ2-4	NA	TRBV4-1	17	NA	TGCGCCAGCAGCCAAGACACGGAAGCTTTAGCCAAAAACATTCAGTACTTC	CASSQDTEALAKNIQYF
TRBJ1-1	NA	TRBV19	14	NA	TGTGCCAGTAGTATCAGGGCCCGGTTGTCTGAAGCTTTCTTT	CASSIRARLSEAFF
TRBJ1-1	NA	TRBV5-1	14	NA	TGCGCCAGCAAATGGGTGTGGATGAACACTGAAGCTTTCTTT	CASKWVWMNTEAFF
TRBJ1-2	NA	TRBV12-3/TRBV12-4	14	TRBD1	TGTGCCAGCAGTCCTGGGACAGGGAGCTATGGCTACACCTTC	CASSPGTGSYGYTF
TRBJ1-1	NA	TRBV5-1	14	TRBD1	TGCGCCAGCAGCGGAGGACAGGGGCTTCCAGTAACTTTCTTT	CASSGGQGLPVTFF
TRBJ1-1	NA	TRBV5-1	14	NA	TGCGCCAGCAGCTTGGATAGCTGGGGCACTGAAGCTTTCTTT	CASSLDSWGTEAFF
TRBJ1-2	NA	TRBV28	12	NA	TGTGCCAGCAGTTGGGGGGCAGATGGCTACACCTTC	CASSWGADGYTF
TRBJ2-7	NA	TRBV5-1	13	NA	TGCGCCAGCAGCTTACAGGACTCCTACGAGCAGTACTTC	CASSLQDSYEQYF
TRBJ2-1	few	TRBV4-1	15	TRBD2	TGCGCCAGCAGCCCTAGCGGGAGCTCCTACAATGAGCAGTTCTTC	CASSPSGSSYNEQFF
TRBJ1-1	NA	TRBV18	15	NA	TGTGCCAGCTCACTCCCCAACGGGGGAGGCACTGAAGCTTTCTTT	CASSLPNGGGTEAFF
TRBJ2-1	NA	TRBV18	15	TRBD1	TGTGCCAGCTCACCGAAGGACAGGGACATGGATGAGCAGTTCTTC	CASSPKDRDMDEQFF
TRBJ2-5	once	TRBV19	13	NA	TGTGCCAGTAGTATCGGGCCTAAAGAGACCCAGTACTTC	CASSIGPKETQYF
TRBJ2-7	once	TRBV28	14	TRBD1	TGTGCCAGCAGCTGGGACAGCATTACCTACGAGCAGTACTTC	CASSWDSITYEQYF
TRBJ1-2	NA	TRBV19	17	TRBD1	TGTGCCAGTAGTATATCGGGACAGCCCCAGAGACAAGGAGGCTACACCTTC	CASSISGQPQRQGGYTF
TRBJ2-7	NA	TRBV4-1	16	NA	TGCGCCAGCAGCCAAGATCAAAAACTACAGGTCGGCGAGCAGTACTTC	CASSQDQKLQVGEQYF
TRBJ1-2	NA	TRBV6-5	17	TRBD1	TGTGCCAGCAGTTACTCGAATTCTGGGACAGTGAACTATGGCTACACCTTC	CASSYSNSGTVNYGYTF
TRBJ2-1	NA	TRBV30	16	TRBD2	TGTGCCTGGAGGACCCCGGGACTAGCGGCAATCAATGAGCAGTTCTTC	CAWRTPGLAAINEQFF
TRBJ2-7	NA	TRBV2	14	TRBD1	TGTGCCAGTCGACCGGGACAGGGTATTAACGAGCAGTACTTC	CASRPGQGINEQYF
TRBJ2-6	NA	TRBV28	14	NA	TGTGCCAGCACGCCGACTGGGGGGGCCAACGTCCTGACTTTC	CASTPTGGANVLTF
TRBJ2-7	NA	TRBV6-6	14	TRBD2	TGTGCCAGCAGTTACCTAGCGGAGACCTACGAGCAGTACTTC	CASSYLAETYEQYF
TRBJ2-3	NA	TRBV29-1	13	NA	TGCAGCGTTGACGACGACTATCCAGATACGCAGTATTTT	CSVDDDYPDTQYF
TRBJ2-7	NA	TRBV5-1	16	TRBD2	TGCGCCAGCAGCGAGAATAGCGGGAGGGCCGGGTACGAGCAGTACTTC	CASSENSGRAGYEQYF
TRBJ2-5	NA	TRBV9	15	NA	TGTGCCAGCAGCGTAGGTGCGCGGGAAGGAGAGACCCAGTACTTC	CASSVGAREGETQYF
TRBJ2-4	NA	TRBV6-2/TRBV6-3	12	TRBD2	TGTGCCAGCAGGAGGACTAGCGGAAGTTACAGCTTC	CASRRTSGSYSF
TRBJ2-5	NA	TRBV4-1	14	TRBD2	TGCGCCAGCAGCGCCGGGACTAGCTTGGAGACCCAGTACTTC	CASSAGTSLETQYF
TRBJ1-1	NA	TRBV6-5	12	NA	TGTGCCAGCAGTTACCGAAACACTGAAGCTTTCTTT	CASSYRNTEAFF
TRBJ2-3	once	TRBV13	17	TRBD2	TGTGCCAGCAGCTCTAGCGGGAGAAGTGGTCGCACAGATACGCAGTATTTT	CASSSSGRSGRTDTQYF
TRBJ2-1	NA	TRBV4-1	14	TRBD2	TGCGCCAGCAGCCACAGGACTAGGACCCATGAGCAGTTCTTC	CASSHRTRTHEQFF
TRBJ2-6	NA	TRBV7-2	15	NA	TGTGCCAGCAGCCTCCAAGGGGTCGGGGCCAACGTCCTGACTTTC	CASSLQGVGANVLTF
TRBJ2-5	NA	TRBV5-1	15	NA	TGCGCCAGCAGCTTGGACTTCCTGTCCTCAGAGACCCAGTACTTC	CASSLDFLSSETQYF
TRBJ2-3	NA	TRBV5-1	16	TRBD1	TGCGCCAGCAGCTTGGACAGGGGGCTGGGGACAGATACGCAGTATTTT	CASSLDRGLGTDTQYF
TRBJ2-3	NA	TRBV4-2	19	TRBD2	TGTGCCAGCAGCCAAGTCCAAGGACTAGCGGGAGACGGGGTGGATACGCAGTATTTT	CASSQVQGLAGDGVDTQYF
TRBJ2-1	NA	TRBV15	14	NA	TGTGCCACCAGCAGTGGAGCCCCCGGAGATGAGCAGTTCTTC	CATSSGAPGDEQFF
TRBJ2-5	NA	TRBV7-2	15	NA	TGTGCCAGCAGCTCGAGGGGGACTATCCAAGAGACCCAGTACTTC	CASSSRGTIQETQYF
TRBJ1-4	NA	TRBV6-5	17	TRBD1	TGTGCCAGCAGTTACTCCCCCTTGAGGGGGCTTGATGAAAAACTGTTTTTT	CASSYSPLRGLDEKLFF
TRBJ2-5	NA	TRBV7-3	12	NA	TGTGCCAGCAGCCTGCTACAAGAGACCCAGTACTTC	CASSLLQETQYF
TRBJ2-7	NA	TRBV5-4	13	NA	TGTGCCAGCAGCTTGGTCAGCTCCTACGAGCAGTACTTC	CASSLVSSYEQYF
TRBJ2-7	NA	TRBV30	12	NA	TGTGCCTCCTCCGGCAGGGACTACGAGCAGTACTTC	CASSGRDYEQYF
TRBJ2-5	NA	TRBV5-1	13	TRBD1	TGCGCCAGCAGTCCAGGGGGACAAGAGACCCAGTACTTC	CASSPGGQETQYF
TRBJ1-2	NA	TRBV30	16	NA	TGTGCCTGGAGTGTACGAGTGATGGCAGGGAACTATGGCTACACCTTC	CAWSVRVMAGNYGYTF
TRBJ1-1	once	TRBV19	12	NA	TGTGCCACCCGAAACTTGAACACTGAAGCTTTCTTT	CATRNLNTEAFF